This TCR beta chain originates from a study of graft-versus-host responses after intestinal transplantation. Study background: The transplants performed in recipients were multivisceral, liver-intestinal, or isolated intestinal. Anti-thymocyte globulin was used for induction in all recipients, who then took tacrolimus and steroids for roughly 3 years.

Regarding this clone: Its antigen is not identified.

General study results and limits: Circulating GvH clones peaking coincided with falling HvG clones soon after transplant.

Trimming cost V 10 bases and J 2 bases, with 12 bases left between them. The CDR3 has 12 amino acids. CDR1 is MNHNY and CDR2 is SVGAGI in the germline V gene (reference sequence). The method was immunoSEQ multiplex PCR; TCRdb's version includes in-frame clones alone and lacks a portion of them. The table includes more than 9,500 clones, about 68% detected once. Graft material was processed, releasing intraepithelial and lamina propria lymphocytes. Material: ileum tissue, obtained around 150 days after intestinal transplantation. The J gene is TRBJ2-7, the V gene TRBV6-6; D not resolved. This clonotype was sampled from a human patient who received an intestinal transplant, so some T cells may come from the graft donor. CDR3 sequence: CATRHSPYEQYF. The CDR3, as DNA: TGTGCCACCAGGCACAGCCCCTACGAGCAGTACTTC.